The rows below give T cell receptor beta chains drawn from one sample of a study of shared clonotypes between healthy human individuals. Generated by immunoSEQ multiplex PCR, the TCRdb table keeps only in-frame clones and is missing some. The sample contains over 400,000 clones, around 95% of which appear only once. Sequencing input: naive CD4+ T cells sorted from blood. These receptors were obtained from a woman in her 30s in good health. CDR3s include the opening cysteine and the closing phenylalanine or tryptophan. A D gene is named only where the DNA matches it firmly. Rows may omit the clone size; those that give it use once, few, many or a size class.

CDR3aa: CASSLARQGLDEQYF
CDR3nt: TGCGCCAGCAGCTTGGCCCGGCAGGGGTTGGACGAGCAGTACTTC
v_gene: TRBV5-1
j_gene: TRBJ2-7
d_gene: -
abundance: -

CDR3aa: CASSPSHTWPDTQYF
CDR3nt: TGTGCCAGCAGCCCTAGCCATACGTGGCCAGATACGCAGTATTTT
v_gene: TRBV6-1
j_gene: TRBJ2-3
d_gene: -
abundance: -

CDR3aa: CASSLVGLAGYGEQFF
CDR3nt: TGTGCCAGCAGCTTGGTTGGCCTAGCGGGGTACGGTGAGCAGTTCTTC
v_gene: TRBV5-6
j_gene: TRBJ2-1
d_gene: TRBD2
abundance: -

CDR3aa: CASRTETGNTIYF
CDR3nt: TGTGCCAGCAGAACAGAGACTGGAAACACCATATATTTT
v_gene: TRBV6-4
j_gene: TRBJ1-3
d_gene: -
abundance: -

CDR3aa: CASSLGTGSYNEQFF
CDR3nt: TGCGCCAGCAGCTTAGGGACTGGTTCCTACAATGAGCAGTTCTTC
v_gene: TRBV5-1
j_gene: TRBJ2-1
d_gene: -
abundance: -

CDR3aa: CASSPGTPRTEAFF
CDR3nt: TGTGCCAGCAGTCCCGGGACCCCCCGGACGGAAGCTTTCTTT
v_gene: TRBV6-1
j_gene: TRBJ1-1
d_gene: -
abundance: -

CDR3aa: CASRSGTGLEQYF
CDR3nt: TGTGCCAGCAGAAGCGGGACAGGGCTCGAGCAGTACTTC
v_gene: TRBV7-8
j_gene: TRBJ2-7
d_gene: TRBD1
abundance: -

CDR3aa: CASSLSRGHNTEAFF
CDR3nt: TGCGCCAGCAGCTTGTCCCGGGGGCATAACACTGAAGCTTTCTTT
v_gene: TRBV5-1
j_gene: TRBJ1-1
d_gene: -
abundance: once

CDR3aa: CASSEHGTEAFF
CDR3nt: TGTGCCAGCAGTGAACACGGCACTGAAGCTTTCTTT
v_gene: TRBV6-1
j_gene: TRBJ1-1
d_gene: -
abundance: once

CDR3aa: CASSLGTGRKAFF
CDR3nt: TGTGCCAGCAGTTTAGGGACAGGGAGGAAGGCTTTCTTT
v_gene: TRBV27
j_gene: TRBJ1-1
d_gene: TRBD1
abundance: -

CDR3aa: CASSLDRDGNIQYF
CDR3nt: TGCGCCAGCAGCTTGGACAGGGATGGGAACATTCAGTACTTC
v_gene: TRBV5-1
j_gene: TRBJ2-4
d_gene: -
abundance: -

CDR3aa: CASSLAWRELGEQFF
CDR3nt: TGCGCCAGCAGCTTGGCTTGGCGGGAGCTGGGGGAGCAGTTCTTC
v_gene: TRBV5-1
j_gene: TRBJ2-1
d_gene: TRBD2
abundance: -

CDR3aa: CASTPSGQTHEQYF
CDR3nt: TGTGCCAGCACCCCAAGTGGCCAGACCCACGAGCAGTACTTC
v_gene: TRBV28
j_gene: TRBJ2-7
d_gene: -
abundance: -

CDR3aa: CASSPRLASAYEQYF
CDR3nt: TGTGCCAGCAGCCCCCGGCTAGCGAGTGCCTACGAGCAGTACTTC
v_gene: TRBV7-9
j_gene: TRBJ2-7
d_gene: -
abundance: -

CDR3aa: CASSWDRGYGNQPQHF
CDR3nt: TGTGCCAGCAGTTGGGACAGGGGATATGGCAATCAGCCCCAGCATTTT
v_gene: TRBV28
j_gene: TRBJ1-5
d_gene: TRBD1
abundance: -

CDR3aa: CAWRGVNNSPLHF
CDR3nt: TGTGCCTGGAGGGGTGTGAATAATTCACCCCTCCACTTT
v_gene: TRBV30
j_gene: TRBJ1-6
d_gene: -
abundance: -

CDR3aa: CASSLPGTDTQYF
CDR3nt: TGTGCCAGCAGCTTACCGGGGACAGATACGCAGTATTTT
v_gene: TRBV11-2
j_gene: TRBJ2-3
d_gene: -
abundance: -

CDR3aa: CASSSSTPLAGEEQFF
CDR3nt: TGCGCCAGCAGCTCCTCCACCCCATTAGCGGGAGAAGAGCAGTTCTTC
v_gene: TRBV5-1
j_gene: TRBJ2-1
d_gene: TRBD2
abundance: -

CDR3aa: CASSYSRDVPYEQYF
CDR3nt: TGTGCCAGCAGTTACTCGCGGGACGTCCCCTACGAGCAGTACTTC
v_gene: TRBV6-5
j_gene: TRBJ2-7
d_gene: -
abundance: once

CDR3aa: CAISERWGGSNYGYTF
CDR3nt: TGTGCCATCAGTGAACGGTGGGGGGGAAGCAACTATGGCTACACCTTC
v_gene: TRBV10-3
j_gene: TRBJ1-2
d_gene: -
abundance: -

CDR3aa: CASSQYRDVQTQYF
CDR3nt: TGTGCCAGCAGCCAATACAGGGATGTGCAGACCCAGTACTTC
v_gene: TRBV5-4
j_gene: TRBJ2-5
d_gene: -
abundance: -

CDR3aa: CASRSDTFGGYTF
CDR3nt: TGTGCCAGCAGATCGGACACGTTCGGTGGCTACACCTTC
v_gene: TRBV28
j_gene: TRBJ1-2
d_gene: -
abundance: -